The 8 T cell receptor beta chains reported below all come from one sample, sequenced in a study of vaccination effects on CD4 cells after COVID-19. Clones were read by immunoSEQ multiplex PCR, and TCRdb kept only the in-frame ones, dropping some. The sample includes 40,000 to 45,000 clones, roughly 70% of them seen just once. No antigens are known for them. CD4+ T cells specific for antigen were expanded with viral peptide pools by the ViraFEST assay before sequencing. When roughly eleven days of culture had elapsed, CD4+ T cells were isolated. The vaccine recipients had no prior SARS-CoV-2 infection, with negative nucleocapsid antibodies. Sample: CD4+ T cells from PBMCs cultured with HCoV-OC43 spike peptides, taken before COVID-19 vaccination. The subset: HCoV-OC43 spike overlapping peptide pool stimulation. These receptors originate from a human donor who received a COVID-19 vaccine.

The genes are TRBV6-5 and TRBJ2-3, with D maybe TRBD2 (6 bases). The V gene's germline CDR1 is MNHEY and CDR2 SVGAGI. The V end lost 7 bases, the J end lost 4 bases, and 18 bases lay between the germline ends. The CDR3 loop spans 15 amino acids. CDR3 sequence (DNA): TGTGCCAGCACCCTTACCAGAGCGGGTCCAGATACGCAGTATTTT. It yields the protein CASTLTRAGPDTQYF.

V gene TRBV7-9 combines with J gene TRBJ1-1; 8 nucleotides agree with TRBD1. With 3 bases clipped from V and 4 bases from J, the junction kept 1 base outside the gene matches. The CDR3 has 13 amino acids. The germline CDR1 and CDR2 sequences are SEHNR and FQNEAQ (reference sequence). The CDR3 bases are TGTGCCAGCAGCTTGGACAGGGCCACTGAAGCTTTCTTT. Translating gives CASSLDRATEAFF.

The rearrangement joins TRBV15 to TRBJ1-6, with 8 bases aligning to TRBD1. After removal of 4 bases from V and 7 bases from J, the junction contained 15 bases not matched to a gene. CDR1 is LNHNV and CDR2 is YYDKDF in the germline V gene (reference sequence). The CDR3 has 18 amino acids. In DNA form, the CDR3 reads TGTGCCACCAGCACCGGTCGCGGACAGGGATTTGGCAATTCACCCCTCCACTTT. Translating it yields CATSTGRGQGFGNSPLHF.

The chain couples TRBV6-6 to TRBJ1-2; the D is unclear. This CDR3 has 15 residues. CDR1 is MNHNY, CDR2 SVGAGI, per germline (reference sequence). V lost 7 bases to trimming and J lost 6 bases, with 21 bases between them. CDR3 residues: CASTPPSRGMNGYTF. CDR3 DNA sequence: TGTGCCAGCACCCCCCCAAGCCGGGGTATGAATGGCTACACCTTC.

V usage is TRBV5-1 and J usage is TRBJ2-3; D call uncertain. Germline V lookup: CDR1 SGHRS, CDR2 YFSETQ. V dropped 3 bases and J dropped 4 bases, with 12 bases sitting between them. CDR3 length: 14 residues. The CDR3 loop is CASSSPVAADTQYF. CDR3 bases: TGCGCCAGCAGCTCCCCGGTCGCCGCAGATACGCAGTATTTT. The whole variable domain, remainder taken from reference TRBV5-1 and TRBJ2-3, is KAGVTQTPRYLIKTRGQQVTLSCSPISGHRSVSWYQQTPGQGLQFLFEYFSETQRNKGNFPGRFSGRQFSNSRSEMNVSTLELGDSALYLCASSSPVAADTQYFGPGTRLTVL.

This clone was detected a few times. V is TRBV30 and J is TRBJ1-4, with a weak D call TRBD1 (5 bases). Trimming removed 3 bases from V and 8 bases from J, with 13 bases in between. The CDR3 runs 13 residues. CDR1 GTSNPN and CDR2 SVGIG come from the germline V gene (reference sequence). DNA of the CDR3: TGTGCCTGGAGCCGTGGGGGGGGAGAAAAACTGTTTTTT. Translated, it gives CAWSRGGGEKLFF. The full variable domain, its missing parts supplied by reference TRBV30 and TRBJ1-4, is SQTIHQWPATLVQPVGSPLSLECTVEGTSNPNLYWYRQAAGRGLQLLFYSVGIGQISSEVPQNLSASRPQDRQFILSSKKLLLSDSGFYLCAWSRGGGEKLFFGSGTQLSVL.

V and J are TRBV5-1 and TRBJ2-1, with 10 bases lining up with TRBD2. This CDR3 spans 16 amino acids. Germline lookup yields CDR1 SGHRS and CDR2 YFSETQ. After removal of 2 bases from V and 2 bases from J, the junction contained 4 bases not matched to a gene. The CDR3 is CASSFSGGSPYNEQFF. The CDR3 nucleotides are TGCGCCAGCAGCTTTAGCGGGGGGTCCCCCTACAATGAGCAGTTCTTC.

The CDR3 DNA reads as TGTGCCAGTAGCCCAGGGACTAGCCAAAACATTCAGTACTTC. Its translation: CASSPGTSQNIQYF. The chain links TRBV19 to TRBJ2-4; 9 nucleotides match TRBD2. Germline CDR1 is LNHDA and CDR2 is SQIVND (reference sequence). CDR3 size: 14 residues. V lost 6 bases and J lost 5; bases outside the gene matches: 5.